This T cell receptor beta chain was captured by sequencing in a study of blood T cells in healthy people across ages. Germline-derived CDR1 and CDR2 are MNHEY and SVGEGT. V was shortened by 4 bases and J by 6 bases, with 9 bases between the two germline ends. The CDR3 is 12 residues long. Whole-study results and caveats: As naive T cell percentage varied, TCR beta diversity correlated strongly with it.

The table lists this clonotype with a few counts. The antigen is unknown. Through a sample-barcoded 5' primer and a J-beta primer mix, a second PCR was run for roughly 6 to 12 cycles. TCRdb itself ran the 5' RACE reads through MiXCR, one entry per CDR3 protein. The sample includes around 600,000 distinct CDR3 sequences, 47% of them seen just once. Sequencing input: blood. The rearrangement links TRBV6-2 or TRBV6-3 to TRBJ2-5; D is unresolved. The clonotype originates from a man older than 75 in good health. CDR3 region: CASSSLHQTQYF. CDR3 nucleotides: TGTGCCAGCAGTTCTCTCCACCAGACCCAGTACTTC.